This T cell receptor (beta chain) was identified during a study of response to subunit inactivated influenza vaccine. In this sample, this clonotype turned up a few times. Germline-derived CDR1 and CDR2 are SEHNR and FQNEAQ (reference sequence). CDR3 length: 14 amino acids. The V end was cut by 2 bases, the J end by 3 bases, with 11 bases between. TCRdb itself ran the RT-PCR reads through MiXCR, one entry per CDR3 protein. The sample has 150,000 or so distinct CDR3 sequences, 9.5% to 12% seen once; the top ten hold approximately 35%. This clonotype was sampled from a man between 50 and 69 years old who received an inactivated influenza vaccine. Here the sequenced sample was CD8+ T cells sorted from PBMCs, taken around 25 months after vaccination. The chain carries TRBV7-9 and TRBJ2-7; TRBD1 might be the D (5 bases). Here the CDR3 reads CASSLPGRDYEQYF. CDR3 DNA: TGTGCCAGCAGCTTACCCGGCAGGGACTACGAGCAGTACTTC.